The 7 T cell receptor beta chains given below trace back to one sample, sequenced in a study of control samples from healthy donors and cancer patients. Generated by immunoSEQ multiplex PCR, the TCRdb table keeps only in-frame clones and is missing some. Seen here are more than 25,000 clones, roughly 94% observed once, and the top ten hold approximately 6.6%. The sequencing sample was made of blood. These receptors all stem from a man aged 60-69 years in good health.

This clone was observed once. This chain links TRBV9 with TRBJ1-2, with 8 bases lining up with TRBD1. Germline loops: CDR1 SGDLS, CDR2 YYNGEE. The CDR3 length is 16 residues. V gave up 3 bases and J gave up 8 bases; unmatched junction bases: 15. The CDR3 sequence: CASSEILGTGVWGYTF. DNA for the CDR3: TGTGCCAGCAGCGAAATATTAGGGACAGGCGTCTGGGGCTACACCTTC.

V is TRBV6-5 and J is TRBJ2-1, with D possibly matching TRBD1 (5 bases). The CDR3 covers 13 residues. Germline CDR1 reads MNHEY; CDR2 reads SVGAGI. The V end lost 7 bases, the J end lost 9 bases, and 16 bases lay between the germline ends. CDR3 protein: CASTLTQGTEQFF. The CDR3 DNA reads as TGTGCCAGCACCCTAACCCAGGGAACTGAGCAGTTCTTC.

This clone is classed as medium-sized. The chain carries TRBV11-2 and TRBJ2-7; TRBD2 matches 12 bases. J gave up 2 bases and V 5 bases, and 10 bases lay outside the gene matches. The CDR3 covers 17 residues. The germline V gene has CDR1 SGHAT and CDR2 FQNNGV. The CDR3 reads CASSRSTSGGHTYEQYF. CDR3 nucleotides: TGTGCCAGCAGCCGATCGACTAGCGGGGGCCACACCTACGAGCAGTACTTC.

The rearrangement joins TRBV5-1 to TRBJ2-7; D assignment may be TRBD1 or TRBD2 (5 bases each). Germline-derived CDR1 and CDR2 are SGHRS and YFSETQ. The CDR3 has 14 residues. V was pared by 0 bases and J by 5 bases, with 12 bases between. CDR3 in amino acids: CASSLVVGPHEQYF. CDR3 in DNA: TGCGCCAGCAGCTTGGTTGTGGGACCCCACGAGCAGTACTTC. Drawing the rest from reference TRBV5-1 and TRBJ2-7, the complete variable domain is KAGVTQTPRYLIKTRGQQVTLSCSPISGHRSVSWYQQTPGQGLQFLFEYFSETQRNKGNFPGRFSGRQFSNSRSEMNVSTLELGDSALYLCASSLVVGPHEQYFGPGTRLTVT.

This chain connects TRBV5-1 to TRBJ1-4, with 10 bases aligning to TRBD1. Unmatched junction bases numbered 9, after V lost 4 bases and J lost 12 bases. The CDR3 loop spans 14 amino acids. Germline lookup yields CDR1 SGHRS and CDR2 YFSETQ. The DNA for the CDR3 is TGCGCCAGCAGCAGGGGACAGGGGACGGAAGAACTGTTTTTT. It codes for CASSRGQGTEELFF.

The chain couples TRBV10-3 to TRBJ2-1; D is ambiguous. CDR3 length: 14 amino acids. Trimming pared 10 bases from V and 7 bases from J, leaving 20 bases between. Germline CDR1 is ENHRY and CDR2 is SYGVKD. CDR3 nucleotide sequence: TGTGCCACGGCGGACGAATTGATTGGGAATGAGCAGTTCTTC. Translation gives CATADELIGNEQFF.

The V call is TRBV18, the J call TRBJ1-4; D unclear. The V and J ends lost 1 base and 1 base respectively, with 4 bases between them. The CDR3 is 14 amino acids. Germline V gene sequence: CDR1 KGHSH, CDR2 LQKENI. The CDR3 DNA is TGTGCCAGCTCACCACTAGGAACTAATGAAAAACTGTTTTTT. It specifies CASSPLGTNEKLFF.